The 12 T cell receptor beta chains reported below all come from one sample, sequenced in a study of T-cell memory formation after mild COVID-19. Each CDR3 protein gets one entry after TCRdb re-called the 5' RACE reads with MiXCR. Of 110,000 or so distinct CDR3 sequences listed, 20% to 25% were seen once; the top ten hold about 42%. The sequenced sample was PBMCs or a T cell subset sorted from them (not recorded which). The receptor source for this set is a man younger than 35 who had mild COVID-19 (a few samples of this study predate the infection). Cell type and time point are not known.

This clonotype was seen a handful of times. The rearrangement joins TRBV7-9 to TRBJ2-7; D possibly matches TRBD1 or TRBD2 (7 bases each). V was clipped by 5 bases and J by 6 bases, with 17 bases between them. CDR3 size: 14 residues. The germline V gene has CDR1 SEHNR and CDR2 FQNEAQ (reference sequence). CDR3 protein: CASSLDRDYSEQYV. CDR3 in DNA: TGTGCCAGCAGCCTCGACAGGGACTATTCCGAGCAGTACGTC.

The CDR3 DNA follows: TGTGCCAGCAGTGCTAGCTACAATGAGCAGTTCTTC. Protein product: CASSASYNEQFF. This sequence joins TRBV6-5 and TRBJ2-1, with no clear D. V gave up 5 bases and J gave up 3 bases, with 5 bases separating them. From germline, CDR1 is MNHEY and CDR2 SVGAGI. The CDR3 has 12 residues.

Written as DNA, the CDR3 is TGCAGCGTTGTGGCAGGCTACGAGCAGTACGTC. Translated, it gives CSVVAGYEQYV. This chain connects TRBV29-1 to TRBJ2-7; D uncertain. Germline assignment: CDR1 SQVTM and CDR2 ANQGSEA. The CDR3 totals 11 residues. Trimming took off 4 bases at V and 3 bases at J, with 7 bases between the two ends.

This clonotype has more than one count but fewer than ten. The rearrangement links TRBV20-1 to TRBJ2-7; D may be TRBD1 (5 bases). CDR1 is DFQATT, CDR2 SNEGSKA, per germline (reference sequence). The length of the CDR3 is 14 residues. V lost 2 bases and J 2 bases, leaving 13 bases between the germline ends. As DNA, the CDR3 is TGCAGTGCTAGAAGGGGCAAGGGTACCTACGAGCAGTACTTC. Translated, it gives CSARRGKGTYEQYF.

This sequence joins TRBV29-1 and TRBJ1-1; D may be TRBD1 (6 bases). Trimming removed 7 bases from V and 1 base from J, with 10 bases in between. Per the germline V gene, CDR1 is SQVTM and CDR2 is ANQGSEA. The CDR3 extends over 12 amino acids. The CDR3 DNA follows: TGCAGCGGCTTGGGACAGAACACTGAAGCTTTCTTT. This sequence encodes CSGLGQNTEAFF.

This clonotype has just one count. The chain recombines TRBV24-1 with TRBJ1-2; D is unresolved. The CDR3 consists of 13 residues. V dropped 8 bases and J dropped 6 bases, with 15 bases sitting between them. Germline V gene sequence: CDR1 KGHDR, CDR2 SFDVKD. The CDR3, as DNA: TGTGCCACCAATCCGGGCACAGACGATGGCTACACCTTC. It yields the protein CATNPGTDDGYTF.

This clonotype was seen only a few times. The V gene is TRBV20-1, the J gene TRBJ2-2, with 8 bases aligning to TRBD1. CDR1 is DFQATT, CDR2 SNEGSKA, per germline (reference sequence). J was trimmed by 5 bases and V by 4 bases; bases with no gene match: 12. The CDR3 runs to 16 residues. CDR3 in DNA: TGCAGTGCTAAGAGGGGTTCGCAGGGGGCGACCGGGGAGCTGTTTTTT. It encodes CSAKRGSQGATGELFF.

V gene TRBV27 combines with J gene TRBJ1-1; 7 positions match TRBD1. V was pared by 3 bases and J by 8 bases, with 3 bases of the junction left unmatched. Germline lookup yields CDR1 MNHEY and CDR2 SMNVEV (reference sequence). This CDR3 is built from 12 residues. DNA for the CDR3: TGTGCCAGCAGTTTTACAGGGGAAGAAGCTTTCTTT. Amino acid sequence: CASSFTGEEAFF.

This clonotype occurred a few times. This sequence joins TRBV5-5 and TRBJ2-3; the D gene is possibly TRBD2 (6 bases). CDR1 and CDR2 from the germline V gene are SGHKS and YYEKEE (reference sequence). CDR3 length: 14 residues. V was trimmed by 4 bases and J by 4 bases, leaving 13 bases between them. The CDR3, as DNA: TGTGCCAGCAGCCCTGCCTGGGGGGCAGATACGCAGTATTTT. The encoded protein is CASSPAWGADTQYF.

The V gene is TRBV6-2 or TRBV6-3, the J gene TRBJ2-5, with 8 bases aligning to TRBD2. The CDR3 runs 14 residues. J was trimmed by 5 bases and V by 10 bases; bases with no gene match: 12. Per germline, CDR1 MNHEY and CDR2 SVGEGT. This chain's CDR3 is CAIHTGGARETQYF. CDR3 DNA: TGTGCCATCCATACCGGGGGGGCGCGGGAGACCCAGTACTTC.

As DNA, the CDR3 is TGTGCCAGCAGTCCCGGGTTAGGGCAGTACTTC. It is translated as CASSPGLGQYF. The chain links TRBV6-5 to TRBJ2-7, with D unresolved. The V and J ends lost 5 bases and 9 bases respectively, with 11 bases between them. The CDR3 length is 11 residues. Germline V CDR1 and CDR2: MNHEY, SVGAGI.

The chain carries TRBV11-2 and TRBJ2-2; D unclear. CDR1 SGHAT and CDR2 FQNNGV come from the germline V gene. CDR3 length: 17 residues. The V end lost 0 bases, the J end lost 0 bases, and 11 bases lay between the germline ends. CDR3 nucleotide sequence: TGTGCCAGCAGCTTAGATTGGAACACCGCGAACACCGGGGAGCTGTTTTTT. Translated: CASSLDWNTANTGELFF.